By share, the clone carrying this T cell receptor beta chain counts as medium-sized. Its antigen remains unknown. This record comes from a study of T-cell reconstitution after alpha-beta-depleted transplantation in children. Broader study findings: Several hundred expanded graft clones reportedly gave rise to the alpha-beta T cells present about two months after transplant. A year post-transplant, T-cell counts and diversity derived mostly from newly produced T cells. Some patients' high day-60 TCRbeta diversity was traced to surviving recipient T cells and thymic progenitors.

The library targeted TCRbeta and was prepared with unique molecular identifiers. TCRdb analysed the PCR reads with MiXCR anew, one entry per CDR3 protein. The table lists 6,500 or so distinct CDR3 sequences, less than 6% of them singletons. V was clipped by 5 bases and J by 6 bases, with 17 bases between them. Germline CDR1 is SQVTM and CDR2 is ANQGSEA. CDR3 size: 14 residues. This clonotype originated in a child younger than two who had a stem cell transplant for acute myeloid leukemia, so the T cells may come from the graft donor. V and J are TRBV29-1 and TRBJ2-1; D tentatively fits TRBD1 or TRBD2 (6 bases each). Sequencing was performed on PBMCs, mostly from graft donor cells, taken 180 days after TCRalphabeta/CD19-depleted stem cell transplant. CDR3 region: CSVSGTRESNEQFF. CDR3 in DNA: TGCAGCGTTTCCGGGACACGGGAGTCCAATGAGCAGTTCTTC.